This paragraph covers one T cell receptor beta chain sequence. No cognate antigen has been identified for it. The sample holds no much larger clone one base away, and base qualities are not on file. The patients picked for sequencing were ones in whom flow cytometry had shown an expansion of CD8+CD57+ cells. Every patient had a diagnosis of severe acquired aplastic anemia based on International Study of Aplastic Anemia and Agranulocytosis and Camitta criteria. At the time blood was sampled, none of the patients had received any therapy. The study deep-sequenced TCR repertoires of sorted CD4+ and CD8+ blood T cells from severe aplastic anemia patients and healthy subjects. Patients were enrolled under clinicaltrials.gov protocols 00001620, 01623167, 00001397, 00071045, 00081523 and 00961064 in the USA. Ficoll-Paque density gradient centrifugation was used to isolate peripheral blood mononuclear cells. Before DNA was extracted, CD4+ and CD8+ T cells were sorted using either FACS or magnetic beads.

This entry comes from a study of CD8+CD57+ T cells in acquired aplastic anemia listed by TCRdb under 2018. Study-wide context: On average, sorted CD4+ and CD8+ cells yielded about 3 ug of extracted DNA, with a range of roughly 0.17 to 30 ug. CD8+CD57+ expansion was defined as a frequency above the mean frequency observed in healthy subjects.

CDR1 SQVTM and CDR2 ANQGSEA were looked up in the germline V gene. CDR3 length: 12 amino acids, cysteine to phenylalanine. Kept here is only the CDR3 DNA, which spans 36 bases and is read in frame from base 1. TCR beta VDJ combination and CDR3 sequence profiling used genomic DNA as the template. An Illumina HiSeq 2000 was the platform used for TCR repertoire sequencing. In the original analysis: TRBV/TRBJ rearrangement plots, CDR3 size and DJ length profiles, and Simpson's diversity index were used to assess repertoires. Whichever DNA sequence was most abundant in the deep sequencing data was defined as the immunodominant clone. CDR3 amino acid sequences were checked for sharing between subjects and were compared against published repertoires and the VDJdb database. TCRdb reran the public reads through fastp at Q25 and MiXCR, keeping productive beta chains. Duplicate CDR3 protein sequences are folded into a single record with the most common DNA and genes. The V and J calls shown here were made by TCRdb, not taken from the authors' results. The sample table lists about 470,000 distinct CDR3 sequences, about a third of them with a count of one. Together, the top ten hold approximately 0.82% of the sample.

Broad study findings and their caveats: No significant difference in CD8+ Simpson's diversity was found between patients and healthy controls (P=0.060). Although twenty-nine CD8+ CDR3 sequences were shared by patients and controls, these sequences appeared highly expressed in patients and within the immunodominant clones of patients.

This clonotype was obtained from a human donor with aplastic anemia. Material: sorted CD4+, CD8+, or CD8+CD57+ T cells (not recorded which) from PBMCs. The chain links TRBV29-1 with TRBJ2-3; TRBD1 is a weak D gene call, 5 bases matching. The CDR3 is CTIDRDTDTQYF. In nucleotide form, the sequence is TGCACCATTGACAGAGACACAGATACGCAGTATTTT.